One sample yielded the 12 T cell receptor beta chains listed below, sequenced in a study of beta chain features in type 1 diabetes. Study-wide results and limits: Researchers report that Type 1 diabetes patients had moderately but significantly shorter TCRB CDR3s across all four CD4+ subsets.

Since all of the isolated RNA was reverse transcribed, expressed TCRB transcripts were what got sequenced. Some clones are missing from TCRdb's copy, which holds only in-frame ones; the method was immunoSEQ multiplex PCR. Altogether about 700,000 clones are present, around an eighth being singletons, with the ten largest covering approximately 0.022%. Antigens for these TCRs are unknown. Sequencing was done on a sample of naive CD4+ T cells from blood. The receptors come from a man between 18 and 29 years old with type 1 diabetes.

The table lists this clone with a few counts. The rearrangement joins TRBV9 to TRBJ1-1; D not certain. Germline CDR1 SGDLS, CDR2 YYNGEE. The CDR3 has 15 residues. V was pared by 0 bases and J by 0 bases, with 9 bases between. The CDR3 DNA follows: TGTGCCAGCAGCGTAGACTCTTCTCTGAACACTGAAGCTTTCTTT. Translated: CASSVDSSLNTEAFF.

V is TRBV5-1 and J is TRBJ2-2, with a weak D call TRBD2 (6 bases). The V end lost 4 bases, the J end lost 0 bases, and 19 bases lay between the germline ends. From germline, CDR1 is SGHRS and CDR2 YFSETQ. CDR3 size: 18 residues. The CDR3 DNA reads TGCGCCAGCAGCGCCGAGGGACTGGCAAACGCGAACACCGGGGAGCTGTTTTTT. It codes for CASSAEGLANANTGELFF.

This chain joins TRBV27 and TRBJ2-7, with TRBD1 identical over 9 bases. Per the germline V gene, CDR1 is MNHEY and CDR2 is SMNVEV (reference sequence). J was trimmed by 5 bases and V by 2 bases; bases with no gene match: 1. The CDR3 length is 13 residues. CDR3 residues: CASSLNRGHEQYF. CDR3 sequence (DNA): TGTGCCAGCAGTTTAAACAGGGGGCACGAGCAGTACTTC.

This clone has more than one count but fewer than ten. This chain uses TRBV5-4 with TRBJ1-1, with a weak D call TRBD1 (5 bases). V lost 4 bases to trimming and J lost 1 base, with 8 bases between them. Germline loops: CDR1 SGHNT, CDR2 YYREEE (reference sequence). The CDR3 runs to 13 residues. In DNA form, the CDR3 reads TGTGCCAGCAGCATCGACAGGAACACTGAAGCTTTCTTT. As protein: CASSIDRNTEAFF.

This clone was found a few times. Germline is not matched at one junction end, which may reflect a read error. The CDR3 sequence: CASSPPGGNEQFF. The CDR3 coding sequence is TGTGCTAGCAGCCCACCTGGGGGGAATGAGCAGTTCTTC. The rearrangement joins TRBV7-7 to TRBJ2-1; tentative D call: TRBD2 (6 bases). This CDR3 contains 13 residues. CDR1 SSHAT and CDR2 FNYEAQ come from the germline V gene (reference sequence).

In its sample, this clone was seen a few times. Distinct nucleotide sequences in the sample also encode this CDR3. This chain uses TRBV2 with TRBJ2-1, with D possibly TRBD2 on 5 matching bases. Per germline, CDR1 SNHLY and CDR2 FYNNEI. The CDR3 spans 12 residues. The ends were cut back, 3 bases at V and 9 bases at J, with 9 bases in the middle. The CDR3 nucleotides read TGTGCCAGCAGTGATCTAGCCGGTGAGCAGTTCTTC. It specifies CASSDLAGEQFF.

The chain is built from TRBV6-5 and TRBJ1-3; D gene ambiguous. The V gene's germline CDR1 is MNHEY and CDR2 SVGAGI. The V end was cut by 11 bases, the J end by 0 bases, with 14 bases between. This CDR3 region has 14 residues. CDR3 sequence: CAVAPFFSGNTIYF. The CDR3 nucleotides are TGTGCCGTCGCCCCATTCTTCTCTGGAAACACCATATATTTT.

As regards this clone: Other DNA sequences from this sample encode an identical CDR3 as well. The chain is built from TRBV5-1 and TRBJ2-2; D perhaps matches TRBD2 (6 bases). The CDR3 runs 14 residues. The germline V gene has CDR1 SGHRS and CDR2 YFSETQ. Trimming pared 0 bases from V and 5 bases from J, leaving 8 bases between. The chain's CDR3 is CASSLAGGTGELFF. CDR3 in DNA: TGCGCCAGCAGCTTGGCCGGAGGGACCGGGGAGCTGTTTTTT.

The CDR3 spells CASSSRGSGNTIYF. CDR3 DNA: TGTGCCAGCAGCTCCAGGGGCTCTGGAAACACCATATATTTT. The V call is TRBV9, the J call TRBJ1-3, with a tentative D call TRBD1 (6 bases). CDR3 length: 14 amino acids. CDR1 SGDLS and CDR2 YYNGEE come from the germline V gene. Trimming pared 4 bases from V and 0 bases from J, leaving 8 bases between. Based on the CDR3 plus reference TRBV9 and TRBJ1-3, the full variable domain is DSGVTQTPKHLITATGQRVTLRCSPRSGDLSVYWYQQSLDQGLQFLIQYYNGEERAKGNILERFSAQQFPDLHSELNLSSLELGDSALYFCASSSRGSGNTIYFGEGSWLTVV.

This chain connects TRBV5-1 to TRBJ1-4, with D hard to call. Germline assignment: CDR1 SGHRS and CDR2 YFSETQ. The CDR3 extends over 14 amino acids. V lost 0 bases, J lost 4 bases, and 7 bases lay in between. CDR3 residues: CASSLERLNEKLFF. The CDR3, as DNA: TGCGCCAGCAGCTTGGAACGGCTTAATGAAAAACTGTTTTTT.

Only a few counts were recorded for this clone. CDR3 sequence (DNA): TGTGCCTGGAGTGTAGAAATGGGCGCCTACGAGCAGTACTTC. Protein product: CAWSVEMGAYEQYF. The chain recombines TRBV30 with TRBJ2-7; D remains unclear. The CDR3 is 14 amino acids. Trimming removed 0 bases at V and 2 bases at J, with 11 bases between. The germline CDR1 and CDR2 sequences are GTSNPN and SVGIG (reference sequence).

This clone was seen a few times. The gene calls are TRBV7-9 and TRBJ1-4; 8 positions agree with TRBD1. V was clipped by 6 bases and J by 7 bases; unmatched bases: 7. This CDR3 has 14 residues. The germline V gene encodes CDR1 SEHNR and CDR2 FQNEAQ (reference sequence). In nucleotides, the CDR3 is TGTGCCAGCAGGCGTCAGGGGGCTACTGAAAAACTGTTTTTT. Its translation: CASRRQGATEKLFF.